The sequence of this TCR beta chain was determined in a study of CD8 T cells in Susac syndrome. Reverse transcription of about 0.5 to 1 ug RNA was carried out with random hexamers. Multiplex PCR with immunoSEQ amplified the TCR beta CDR3 across 54 Vbeta and 13 Jbeta. A single record per CDR3 protein comes from TCRdb applying MiXCR to the immunoSEQ multiplex PCR reads. The data hold 400,000 or so distinct CDR3 sequences, with approximately 85% observed a single time. The multiple sclerosis controls were treatment-naive patients affected by stable or active relapsing-remitting disease. It was negative isolation that provided the CD8+ and CD4+ T cells, whereas TEMRA cells were enriched by FACS. CDR1 is MNHEY and CDR2 is SMNVEV in the germline V gene (reference sequence). The CDR3 consists of 14 residues. Trimming cost V 4 bases and J 5 bases; bases outside gene matches: 5.

Sample: CD8+ T cells from PBMCs. This TCR derives from a human donor with multiple sclerosis. The gene calls are TRBV27 and TRBJ2-1, with TRBD1 matching 7 bases. The DNA of the CDR3 is TGTGCCAGCAGTTACAGGGGATTAAACAATGAGCAGTTCTTC. Amino acids: CASSYRGLNNEQFF.